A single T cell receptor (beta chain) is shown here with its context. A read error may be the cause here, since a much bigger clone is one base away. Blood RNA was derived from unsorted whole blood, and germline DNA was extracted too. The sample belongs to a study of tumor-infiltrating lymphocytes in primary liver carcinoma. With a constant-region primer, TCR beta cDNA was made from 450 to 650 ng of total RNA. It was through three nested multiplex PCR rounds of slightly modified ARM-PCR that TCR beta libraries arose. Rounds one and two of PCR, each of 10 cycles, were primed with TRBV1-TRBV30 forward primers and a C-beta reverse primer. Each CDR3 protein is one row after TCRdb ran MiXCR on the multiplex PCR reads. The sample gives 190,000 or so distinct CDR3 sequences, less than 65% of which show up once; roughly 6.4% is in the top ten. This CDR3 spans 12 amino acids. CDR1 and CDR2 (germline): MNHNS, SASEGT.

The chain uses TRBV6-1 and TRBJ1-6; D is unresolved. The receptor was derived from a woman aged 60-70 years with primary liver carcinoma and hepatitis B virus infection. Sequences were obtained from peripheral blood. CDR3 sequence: CAGSAGYSPLHF. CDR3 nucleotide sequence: TGTGCCGGCAGTGCGGGATATTCACCCCTCCACTTT.